Sequencing of this T cell receptor (beta chain) was carried out in a study of response to subunit inactivated influenza vaccine. Study-level points and caveats: Seasonal influenza vaccination, on each occasion, was suggested by the authors to recruit few new T cells.

TCRdb re-called the RT-PCR reads through MiXCR, storing one row per CDR3 protein. The sample lists around 180,000 distinct CDR3 sequences, approximately 9.2% occurring once. CDR1 and CDR2 (germline): MGHRA, YSYEKL. The CDR3 is 16 amino acids. The V and J ends lost 5 bases and 3 bases, in that order; junction bases with no gene match: 8. This clonotype has just a few counts. The antigen is not known. This receptor was taken from a man aged 45 to 65 who received an inactivated influenza vaccine. The genes are TRBV4-1 and TRBJ2-7; 12 nucleotides align to TRBD2. The specimen comprised non-naive T cells sorted from PBMCs, sampled on the day of vaccination. CDR3 loop: CASSYSGTSGHYEQYF. The DNA of the CDR3 is TGCGCCAGCAGCTATTCCGGGACTAGCGGGCACTACGAGCAGTACTTC.